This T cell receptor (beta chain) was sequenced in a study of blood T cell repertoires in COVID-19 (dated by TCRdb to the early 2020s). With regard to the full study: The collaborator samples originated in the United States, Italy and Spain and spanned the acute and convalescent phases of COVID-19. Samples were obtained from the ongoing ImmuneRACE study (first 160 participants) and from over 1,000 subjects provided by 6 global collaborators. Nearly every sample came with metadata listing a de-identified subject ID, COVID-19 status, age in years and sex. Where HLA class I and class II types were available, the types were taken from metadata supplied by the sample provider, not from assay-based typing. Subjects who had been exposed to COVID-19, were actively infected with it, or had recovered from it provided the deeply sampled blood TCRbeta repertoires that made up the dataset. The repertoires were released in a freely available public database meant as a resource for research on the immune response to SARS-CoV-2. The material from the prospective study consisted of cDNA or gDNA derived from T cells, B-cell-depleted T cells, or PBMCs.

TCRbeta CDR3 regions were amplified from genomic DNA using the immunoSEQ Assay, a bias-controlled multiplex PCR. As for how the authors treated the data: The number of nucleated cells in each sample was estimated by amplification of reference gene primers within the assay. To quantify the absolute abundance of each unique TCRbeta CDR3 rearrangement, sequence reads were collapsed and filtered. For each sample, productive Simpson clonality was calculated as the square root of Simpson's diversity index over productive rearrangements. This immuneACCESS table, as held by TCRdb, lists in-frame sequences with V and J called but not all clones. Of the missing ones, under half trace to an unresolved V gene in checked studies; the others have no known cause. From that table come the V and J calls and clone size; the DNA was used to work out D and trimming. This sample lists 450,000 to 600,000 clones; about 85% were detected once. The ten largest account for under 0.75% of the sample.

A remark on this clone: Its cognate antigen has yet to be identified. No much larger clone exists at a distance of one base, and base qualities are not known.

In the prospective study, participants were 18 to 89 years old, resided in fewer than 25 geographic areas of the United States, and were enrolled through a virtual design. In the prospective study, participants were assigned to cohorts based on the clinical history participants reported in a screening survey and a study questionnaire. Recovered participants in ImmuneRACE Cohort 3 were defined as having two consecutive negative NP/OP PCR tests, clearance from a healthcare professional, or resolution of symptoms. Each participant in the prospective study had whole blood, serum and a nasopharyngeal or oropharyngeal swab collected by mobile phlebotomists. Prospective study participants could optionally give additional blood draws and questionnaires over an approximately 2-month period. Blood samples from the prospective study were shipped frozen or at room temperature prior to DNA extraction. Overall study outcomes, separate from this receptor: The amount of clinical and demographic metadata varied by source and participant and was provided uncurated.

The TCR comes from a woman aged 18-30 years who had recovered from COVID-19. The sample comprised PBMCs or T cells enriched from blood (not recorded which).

The DNA reads TGTGCCAGCAGCCGGGGACAGGTGGTTCCCTACGAGCAGTACTTC. Its amino acids are CASSRGQVVPYEQYF. Here the chain combines TRBV6-5 and TRBJ2-7, and 8 bases in between align with TRBD1. The germline V gene sets CDR1 to MNHEY and CDR2 to SVGAGI. Reading from cysteine to phenylalanine, the CDR3 counts 15 amino acids. Solely the CDR3 DNA is kept, with 45 bases framed from the first base. V is pruned by 6 bases and J by 2 bases, leaving 9 bases of the junction without a gene match.